This entry concerns a single T cell receptor (beta chain). Its antigen remains unidentified. No quality values exist for individual bases; no much larger clone is one base distant. This sample is part of a study of regulatory T cells in long-lasting Graves disease listed by TCRdb under 2021. Regarding the research as a whole: Patients with newly diagnosed Graves' disease had been on antithyroid drugs for under 3 months. Patients with persistent Graves' disease were compared with patients with newly diagnosed Graves' disease using TCR sequencing and RNA sequencing of peripheral blood. The study took place in China and was registered as a clinical trial. TCR sequencing covered approximately 13 persistent and 20 newly diagnosed Graves' disease patients, 33 samples in total.

The time point label of this sample denotes: newly diagnosed GD, antithyroid drugs for less than 3 months. For both TCR sequencing and RNA sequencing, RNA was extracted from PBMCs in TRIzol. The diagnosis of Graves' disease followed American Thyroid Association guidelines. Recruitment of patients was carried out at an endocrinology department in Xi'an, China. Each patient gave 7 to 9.5 milliliters of peripheral blood, collected in an EDTA anticoagulant tube. Ficoll Paque Plus density gradient separation was used to isolate PBMCs, and no further T cell sorting was performed. RNA quality was checked with an Agilent 2100 Bioanalyzer and agarose gel, and concentration with a NanoDrop 2000. The full study reports these points: Lower TCR Shannon entropy and fewer highly expanded clones were observed in persistent Graves' disease patients than in newly diagnosed patients, which suggested clonal expansion. Persistent patients shared more public clonotypes among themselves (2,741) than newly diagnosed patients did (more than 950). Peripheral blood alone was examined, since thyroid tissue, which constituted the primary lesion, could not be accessed. Only the TCR beta chain was sequenced and analyzed. The small sample size was acknowledged by the authors as a limitation that may reduce accuracy.

Library generation was performed with multiplex PCR. Sequencing used an Illumina HiSeq 4000. TCR beta libraries were built with iRepertoire HTBI primers and Arm-PCR amplification of CDR3 regions. Before sequencing, the PCR products underwent gel purification. As for how the authors treated the data: Gene usage analysis of CDR3 amino acid clonotypes used the approximately 62 TRBV and approximately 13 TRBJ segments found across samples. COPE and FqMerger were used to merge filtered high-quality paired reads into contigs. BLAST was used to align contigs to IMGT TRBV, TRBD and TRBJ reference genes, with CDR3 defined following IMGT. Any clonotype with a frequency above 0.1% was counted as a highly expanded clone. Shannon entropy was used to measure repertoire diversity, and the Gini coefficient was used to measure V-J evenness. Clonotypes shared by more than one individual were considered public. The public reads were reprocessed in TCRdb via fastp at Q25 and MiXCR, keeping in-frame beta chains. Rows are combined by CDR3 protein, so each entry shows the most common genes and DNA. V and J calls and clone size were set by TCRdb, not the authors. Counted in this sample were fewer than 500,000 distinct CDR3 sequences; 15% to 20% of them appeared once. The biggest ten clones account for 9% to 15% of the sample.

The same data also went into a second study, on T cells in Graves' hyperthyroidism and ophthalmopathy. The second study's authors report: Stable Graves' hyperthyroidism was defined as no progression to ophthalmopathy during 18 months of follow-up. The hyperthyroidism patients were between 18 and 65 years old and newly diagnosed, with a disease duration of less than 2 months. The study excluded patients with uncontrolled infections, other autoimmune diseases, pregnancy or lactation. Diagnoses were based on clinical symptoms, serum thyroxine and TRAb, thyroid ultrasound and orbital computed tomography. The first round of RT-PCR for the TCR CDR3 was performed with the HTBI primer set and the Qiagen OneStep RT-PCR kit. Most expanded thyroid clonotypes (frequency above 0.001) were also detected in blood, a finding suggesting that blood repertoires may reflect thyroid immune responses. In cross-validation, a model built on a 13 V-J signature told ophthalmopathy apart from stable hyperthyroidism with approximately 91% sensitivity and about 81% specificity, and in testing the same model reached 80%/75%. In validation, progression to ophthalmopathy was predicted by the model with 70.59% sensitivity and nearly 75% specificity, a median of about 6.8 months before onset. To identify TCR V-J signatures that set the groups apart, the researchers used a discovery cohort of more than 95 patients, made up of under 50 with Graves' ophthalmopathy and about 59 with stable Graves' hyperthyroidism. Prospective prediction of ophthalmopathy was tested in an independent validation cohort consisting of 18 hyperthyroidism patients and around 16 patients who later progressed to ophthalmopathy. The roughly 91 discovery patients were randomly divided into training and test sets at a 7:3 ratio. The study also compared thyroid tissue and blood T-cell repertoires from several Graves' hyperthyroidism patients. After blood sampling, hyperthyroidism patients were treated with methimazole at a starting dose of 30 mg daily, and ophthalmopathy patients were treated with high-dose intravenous methylprednisolone. Libraries were constructed in a second round of multiplex PCR, after which size selection and purification were performed. Paired-end sequencing of the libraries was performed with 100 bp reads on an Illumina HiSeq2000. SOAPnuke was used to process the raw data, removing reads that contained adapters or uncalled bases, had a mean Phred below 15, or lacked an exact match to the constant primer or identifier. High-quality paired reads were merged using COPE v1.2.5, and each unique nucleotide sequence was defined as a clonotype. Clonotypes were aligned to IMGT TRBV, TRBD and TRBJ reference segments using MiTCR v1.1. Analysis was restricted to V-J combinations with a frequency above 0.0001, which covered about 99% of repertoires. A TCS score was defined as the ratio between F50 (clonal expansion) and ExV (chaos), using BLOSUM62-based TCRdist between CDR3 peptides within each V-J. Welch's t-statistics and random forest reduced around 520 V-J features to around 14, which were used in a naive Bayes classifier (R e1071). Sample size was not statistically predetermined, and blinding of investigators to group allocation was not performed. The paper reports TCR Vbeta CDR3 sequencing of about 140 peripheral blood samples: around 45 ophthalmopathy, fewer than 80 hyperthyroidism and approximately 17 progressor patients.

The starting material was peripheral blood mononuclear cells (PBMCs), obtained at new diagnosis, from a patient treated with antithyroid drugs. This receptor was identified in a man aged 35 to 55 with Graves disease. Donor details come from another sample of the same person, matched by shared clones.

The nucleotides are TGTGCCAGCAGTTTGGGAGGGACAGGGAACGAGCAGTACTTC. Its protein reads: CASSLGGTGNEQYF. The chain uses TRBV27 and TRBJ2-7; 9 central bases correspond to TRBD1. Unmatched junction bases come to 5, with V trimmed by 3 bases and J by 5 bases. The CDR3 sequence holds 14 residues, the cysteine and phenylalanine included. The only DNA kept is the CDR3, 42 bases in frame from the first base. The CDR1 and CDR2 encoded by the germline V gene (reference sequence) are MNHEY and SMNVEV.